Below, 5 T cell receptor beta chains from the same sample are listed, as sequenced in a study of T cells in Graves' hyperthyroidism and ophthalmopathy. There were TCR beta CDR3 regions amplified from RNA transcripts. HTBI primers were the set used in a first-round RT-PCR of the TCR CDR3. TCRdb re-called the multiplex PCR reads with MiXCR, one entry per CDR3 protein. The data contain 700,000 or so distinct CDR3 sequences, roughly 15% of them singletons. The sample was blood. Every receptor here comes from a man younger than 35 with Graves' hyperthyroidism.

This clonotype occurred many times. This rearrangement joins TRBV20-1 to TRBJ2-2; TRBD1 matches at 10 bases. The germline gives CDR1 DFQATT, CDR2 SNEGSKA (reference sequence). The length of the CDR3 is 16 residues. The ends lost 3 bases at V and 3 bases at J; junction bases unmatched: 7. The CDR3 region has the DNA TGCAGTGCTAGGCGACCGGGACAGGGGTACACCGGGGAGCTGTTTTTT. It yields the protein CSARRPGQGYTGELFF.

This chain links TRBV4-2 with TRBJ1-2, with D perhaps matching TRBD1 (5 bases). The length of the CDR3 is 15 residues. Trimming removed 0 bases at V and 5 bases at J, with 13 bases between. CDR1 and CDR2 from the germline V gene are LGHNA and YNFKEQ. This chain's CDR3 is CASSQDPGDPYGYTF. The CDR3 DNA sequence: TGTGCCAGCAGCCAAGATCCCGGGGACCCTTATGGCTACACCTTC.

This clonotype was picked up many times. In DNA, the CDR3 is TGTGCCAGCAGCTGGACAGGGGGCTCATATGGCTACACCTTC. This translates into CASSWTGGSYGYTF. This sequence joins TRBV12-3 or TRBV12-4 and TRBJ1-2, with 11 bases matching TRBD1. J lost 5 bases, V lost 6 bases, and 5 bases had no gene match. CDR3 length: 14 residues.

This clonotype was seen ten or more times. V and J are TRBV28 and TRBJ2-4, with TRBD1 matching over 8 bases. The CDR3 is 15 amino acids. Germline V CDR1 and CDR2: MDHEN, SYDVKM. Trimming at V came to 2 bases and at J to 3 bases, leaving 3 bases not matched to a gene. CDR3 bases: TGTGCCAGCAGTTTACTTGGGACAGGCAAAAACATTCAGTACTTC. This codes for CASSLLGTGKNIQYF.

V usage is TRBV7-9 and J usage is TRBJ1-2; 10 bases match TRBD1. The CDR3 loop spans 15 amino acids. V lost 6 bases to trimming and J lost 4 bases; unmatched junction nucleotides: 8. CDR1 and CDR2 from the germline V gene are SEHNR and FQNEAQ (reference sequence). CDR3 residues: CASSPKTGGSYGYTF. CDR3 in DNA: TGTGCCAGCAGTCCAAAGACAGGGGGCAGCTATGGCTACACCTTC.